This TCR beta chain derives from a study of T cell responses to AZD1222 COVID-19 vaccine. Clones were read by immunoSEQ multiplex PCR, and TCRdb kept only the in-frame ones, dropping some. The sample carries 40,000 to 55,000 clones, less than 95% recorded once. Study results and caveats: Donors skewed white British and female; clonal diversity was possibly underestimated.

The analysis combined second doses at about 4 or about 12 weeks. The CDR3 loop spans 13 amino acids. V was pared by 0 bases and J by 8 bases, with 10 bases between. Germline V CDR1 and CDR2: SQVTM, ANQGSEA. Points on this clone: Antigen unknown.

This receptor was taken from an adult who received the AZD1222 COVID-19 vaccine. Sequenced material: peripheral blood, taken 28 days after the second AZD1222 dose. The chain joins TRBV29-1 to TRBJ1-4, with D perhaps TRBD1 (5 bases). As DNA, the CDR3 is TGCAGCGTTGAAGAGGGGGAGGGAGAAAAACTGTTTTTT. This translates into CSVEEGEGEKLFF.